This T cell receptor (beta chain) is drawn from a study of cytomegalovirus exposure and HLA in healthy donors. Study information: The same platform used for the 650 to 700 first-cohort repertoires was also used for the 100 to 150 validation repertoires, as a later analysis reported. The study, taken as a whole, reports: Rarity characterized most TCR sequences, yet some public TCRs appeared in many donors. Confirmation in vitro established that a few CMV-associated chains were specific for CMV antigens.

Comment on this clone: Its antigen is currently unknown.

Assay: immunoSEQ multiplex PCR; the TCRdb copy retains only in-frame clones and omits some. The sample holds 300,000 to 400,000 clones; 80% to 90% are singletons and the top ten take 0.83%. The material sequenced was PBMCs. This TCR was recovered from a woman between 18 and 29 years old in good health and CMV-seronegative.

CDR3 in amino acids: CASSGARDTQYF. The CDR3 DNA follows: TGTGCCAGCTCTGGGGCCCGAGATACGCAGTATTTT. This chain uses TRBV18 with TRBJ2-3; tentative D call: TRBD1 (5 bases). Germline-derived CDR1 and CDR2 are KGHSH and LQKENI. With 6 bases removed from V and 5 bases from J, the gap between germline ends came to 9 bases. The CDR3 consists of 12 residues.